This is a list of T cell receptor beta chains from one sample in a study of blood T cell repertoires in COVID-19. Profiled with immunoSEQ multiplex PCR; TCRdb holds only in-frame clones, not every one. The sample includes tens of thousands of clones, around nine tenths of them seen just once. Sequencing was done on a sample of peripheral blood. The origin of the receptors is a woman aged 65 to 85 with active COVID-19. CDR3s include the opening cysteine and the closing phenylalanine or tryptophan. The order of the fields is clone size, J gene, D gene, V gene, CDR3 protein, CDR3 DNA. D genes are given only for firm matches. Size tells how often a clone was seen (once, few, many) or the class of an expanded clone, and some rows leave it out.

abundance: -
j_gene: TRBJ1-3
d_gene: TRBD1
v_gene: TRBV7-3
CDR3aa: CASSQGTGIGNTIYF
CDR3nt: TGTGCCAGCAGCCAGGGGACAGGGATTGGAAACACCATATATTTT

abundance: -
j_gene: TRBJ2-2
d_gene: -
v_gene: TRBV5-5
CDR3aa: CASTVDRSTGELFF
CDR3nt: TGTGCCAGCACCGTAGACAGGAGCACCGGGGAGCTGTTTTTT

abundance: -
j_gene: TRBJ2-5
d_gene: TRBD2
v_gene: TRBV2
CDR3aa: CASTLSGVRGETQYF
CDR3nt: TGTGCCAGCACCCTAAGCGGGGTGAGAGGAGAGACCCAGTACTTC

abundance: -
j_gene: TRBJ2-2
d_gene: -
v_gene: TRBV9
CDR3aa: CASSVGRVGTGELFF
CDR3nt: TGTGCCAGCAGCGTAGGCAGGGTAGGGACCGGGGAGCTGTTTTTT

abundance: -
j_gene: TRBJ2-5
d_gene: TRBD1
v_gene: TRBV4-2
CDR3aa: CASSRGQGASYSVETQYF
CDR3nt: TGTGCCAGCAGTCGGGGACAGGGGGCGAGTTATAGTGTCGAGACCCAGTACTTC

abundance: -
j_gene: TRBJ1-5
d_gene: -
v_gene: TRBV28
CDR3aa: CASRPSGDNQPQHF
CDR3nt: TGTGCCAGCAGACCCTCGGGAGACAATCAGCCCCAGCATTTT

abundance: few
j_gene: TRBJ1-6
d_gene: TRBD1
v_gene: TRBV5-1
CDR3aa: CASSTGQGSVPLHF
CDR3nt: TGCGCCAGCAGCACGGGACAGGGCTCAGTCCCCCTCCACTTT

abundance: -
j_gene: TRBJ2-5
d_gene: -
v_gene: TRBV28
CDR3aa: CASSPAGIETQYF
CDR3nt: TGTGCCAGCAGCCCCGCAGGGATAGAGACCCAGTACTTC

abundance: -
j_gene: TRBJ1-2
d_gene: TRBD1
v_gene: TRBV7-8
CDR3aa: CASSQVGDRGLGYTF
CDR3nt: TGTGCCAGCAGCCAAGTCGGGGACAGGGGGCTTGGCTACACCTTC

abundance: -
j_gene: TRBJ1-2
d_gene: TRBD1
v_gene: TRBV9
CDR3aa: CASSVMDRANYGYTF
CDR3nt: TGTGCCAGCAGCGTAATGGACAGGGCCAACTATGGCTACACCTTC

abundance: -
j_gene: TRBJ1-2
d_gene: -
v_gene: TRBV5-6
CDR3aa: CASSRRGGRGYGYTF
CDR3nt: TGTGCCAGCAGCCGGAGGGGGGGTCGAGGCTATGGCTACACCTTC

abundance: -
j_gene: TRBJ1-1
d_gene: -
v_gene: TRBV5-4
CDR3aa: CASSLRGTEAFF
CDR3nt: TGTGCCAGCAGCTTAAGGGGAACTGAAGCTTTCTTT

abundance: -
j_gene: TRBJ2-7
d_gene: -
v_gene: TRBV27
CDR3aa: CASMQGYEQYF
CDR3nt: TGTGCCAGCATGCAGGGTTACGAGCAGTACTTC

abundance: -
j_gene: TRBJ2-3
d_gene: -
v_gene: TRBV10-2
CDR3aa: CASSEQGTDTQYF
CDR3nt: TGCGCCAGCAGTGAGCAGGGCACAGATACGCAGTATTTT

abundance: -
j_gene: TRBJ2-7
d_gene: TRBD2
v_gene: TRBV30
CDR3aa: CAWRGETSQGYEQYF
CDR3nt: TGTGCCTGGAGAGGGGAGACTAGCCAGGGCTACGAGCAGTACTTC

abundance: once
j_gene: TRBJ1-2
d_gene: TRBD1
v_gene: TRBV27
CDR3aa: CASTTQMKQGAGYGYTF
CDR3nt: TGTGCCAGCACCACGCAGATGAAACAGGGGGCAGGCTATGGCTACACCTTC

abundance: -
j_gene: TRBJ2-7
d_gene: TRBD1
v_gene: TRBV11-3
CDR3aa: CASSLGQGTYEQYF
CDR3nt: TGTGCCAGCAGCTTGGGACAGGGTACCTACGAGCAGTACTTC

abundance: once
j_gene: TRBJ1-3
d_gene: -
v_gene: TRBV6-1
CDR3aa: CASSETGRPSGNTIYF
CDR3nt: TGTGCCAGCAGTGAGACAGGAAGGCCCTCTGGAAACACCATATATTTT

abundance: -
j_gene: TRBJ2-3
d_gene: TRBD2
v_gene: TRBV5-1
CDR3aa: CASSLVRREGTDTQYF
CDR3nt: TGCGCCAGCAGCTTGGTGAGGCGGGAGGGAACAGATACGCAGTATTTT

abundance: few
j_gene: TRBJ2-3
d_gene: -
v_gene: TRBV5-1
CDR3aa: CASSPGGRGVASTDTQYF
CDR3nt: TGCGCCAGCAGCCCCGGGGGCCGGGGGGTCGCTAGCACAGATACGCAGTATTTT

abundance: -
j_gene: TRBJ2-5
d_gene: TRBD2
v_gene: TRBV15
CDR3aa: CATSRGGLAVGRRETQYF
CDR3nt: TGTGCCACCAGCAGAGGGGGACTAGCGGTCGGACGTCGGGAGACCCAGTACTTC

abundance: -
j_gene: TRBJ1-2
d_gene: -
v_gene: TRBV15
CDR3aa: CATSRGDISDYGYTF
CDR3nt: TGTGCCACCAGCAGAGGGGACATCTCAGACTATGGCTACACCTTC

abundance: -
j_gene: TRBJ2-7
d_gene: TRBD2
v_gene: TRBV5-1
CDR3aa: CASRSREDEQYF
CDR3nt: TGCGCCAGCAGGTCACGGGAGGACGAGCAGTACTTC

abundance: -
j_gene: TRBJ2-5
d_gene: -
v_gene: TRBV11-3
CDR3aa: CASSSRGETQYF
CDR3nt: TGTGCCAGCAGCTCCAGGGGAGAGACCCAGTACTTC

abundance: -
j_gene: TRBJ1-1
d_gene: -
v_gene: TRBV7-9
CDR3aa: CASSVKLEAFF
CDR3nt: TGTGCCAGCAGCGTTAAGCTTGAAGCTTTCTTT

abundance: -
j_gene: TRBJ2-3
d_gene: -
v_gene: TRBV6-1
CDR3aa: CASSDGGIGTDTQYF
CDR3nt: TGTGCCAGCAGTGATGGGGGGATCGGCACAGATACGCAGTATTTT

abundance: -
j_gene: TRBJ2-1
d_gene: -
v_gene: TRBV5-4
CDR3aa: CASSPDLESSYNEQFF
CDR3nt: TGTGCCAGCAGCCCAGACCTAGAGAGCTCCTACAATGAGCAGTTCTTC

abundance: -
j_gene: TRBJ1-4
d_gene: -
v_gene: TRBV5-6
CDR3aa: CASSYTGEKLFF
CDR3nt: TGTGCCAGCAGCTATACAGGGGAAAAACTGTTTTTT

abundance: -
j_gene: TRBJ1-5
d_gene: -
v_gene: TRBV10-3
CDR3aa: CAISHDKLNQPQHF
CDR3nt: TGTGCCATCAGTCACGACAAACTCAATCAGCCCCAGCATTTT

abundance: -
j_gene: TRBJ1-1
d_gene: -
v_gene: TRBV7-3
CDR3aa: CASSSTVNTEAFF
CDR3nt: TGTGCCAGCAGCTCGACAGTGAACACTGAAGCTTTCTTT

abundance: -
j_gene: TRBJ2-1
d_gene: TRBD2
v_gene: TRBV27
CDR3aa: CASRHGWTSAYNEQFF
CDR3nt: TGTGCCAGCAGACATGGGTGGACTAGCGCTTACAATGAGCAGTTCTTC

abundance: -
j_gene: TRBJ2-1
d_gene: TRBD2
v_gene: TRBV19
CDR3aa: CASSRTSAIYNEQFF
CDR3nt: TGTGCCAGTAGCAGGACTAGCGCGATATACAATGAGCAGTTCTTC

abundance: -
j_gene: TRBJ2-2
d_gene: -
v_gene: TRBV18
CDR3aa: CASSPPQTSTIGELFF
CDR3nt: TGTGCCAGCTCACCACCGCAGACCTCCACTATCGGGGAGCTGTTTTTT

abundance: -
j_gene: TRBJ1-6
d_gene: TRBD1
v_gene: TRBV7-9
CDR3aa: CASSLGAGGDSPLHF
CDR3nt: TGTGCCAGCAGCTTAGGTGCAGGGGGCGATTCACCCCTCCACTTT

abundance: -
j_gene: TRBJ1-6
d_gene: TRBD1
v_gene: TRBV27
CDR3aa: CASRFSDRGLLRVHSPLHF
CDR3nt: TGTGCCAGCAGATTCTCGGACAGGGGGCTTCTAAGGGTGCATTCACCCCTCCACTTT

abundance: -
j_gene: TRBJ1-1
d_gene: TRBD1
v_gene: TRBV29-1
CDR3aa: CSVVLIGTGSPEAFF
CDR3nt: TGCAGCGTTGTCCTAATCGGGACAGGAAGCCCCGAAGCTTTCTTT

abundance: -
j_gene: TRBJ2-3
d_gene: -
v_gene: TRBV10-2
CDR3aa: CASSEPVGGDGTDTQYF
CDR3nt: TGCGCCAGCAGTGAGCCTGTGGGCGGGGACGGCACAGATACGCAGTATTTT